The clone carrying this T cell receptor (beta chain) has at least ten counts. The sample belongs to a study of read filtering for tumor transcriptome and immune sequencing. Molecular barcoded adaptors covering alpha/delta and beta/gamma chains were used on roughly 370 ng RNA. TCRdb used MiXCR to reprocess the reads, holding one entry per CDR3 protein. The sample has approximately 43,000 distinct CDR3 sequences; about an eighth are singletons. The sample comprised a population of CD138-negative cells sorted from bone marrow. This receptor was identified in a donor at least 40 years old with multiple myeloma.

The CDR3 here is CASSPVAGQETQYF. The CDR3 coding sequence is TGCGCCAGCAGCCCGGTGGCGGGGCAAGAGACCCAGTACTTC. This chain joins TRBV4-1 and TRBJ2-5; D is perhaps TRBD2 (6 bases). The CDR3 length is 14 residues. Germline-derived CDR1 and CDR2 are MGHRA and YSYEKL. The ends were cut back, 4 bases at V and 2 bases at J, with 11 bases in the middle.